The 5 T cell receptor beta chains below all came from one sample that was sequenced in a study of blood T cells in healthy people across ages. Next came a second PCR, run for about 7 to 12 cycles, which used a sample-barcoded 5' primer along with a J-beta primer mix. Using its own MiXCR run on the 5' RACE reads, TCRdb lists one record per CDR3 protein. Found here are some 1.8 million distinct CDR3 sequences, more than 35% of them singletons; the top ten hold about 21%. Input material: blood. These receptor sequences come from a human donor in good health.

The genes are TRBV11-2 and TRBJ2-5, with 9 bases aligning to TRBD1. Germline V gene sequence: CDR1 SGHAT, CDR2 FQNNGV. Trimming cost V 2 bases and J 9 bases; bases outside gene matches: 16. The CDR3 totals 17 residues. Here the CDR3 reads CASSLTGDRDGRGPQYF. The CDR3 nucleotides are TGTGCCAGCAGCTTAACGGGGGACAGGGACGGTCGAGGACCCCAGTACTTC.

The V and J genes are TRBV12-3 or TRBV12-4 and TRBJ1-1; the match to TRBD1 covers 7 bases. V lost 6 bases, J lost 5 bases, and 9 bases stayed unmatched. This CDR3 contains 14 residues. The CDR3 sequence: CASRLSGGGTEAFF. The CDR3 coding sequence is TGTGCCAGCAGACTCTCAGGGGGGGGGACTGAAGCTTTCTTT.

The V call is TRBV7-2, the J call TRBJ2-7; TRBD1 agrees at 9 bases. This CDR3 has 15 residues. Trimming removed 0 bases from V and 4 bases from J; junction bases left unmatched: 4. The germline CDR1 and CDR2 sequences are SGHTA and FQGNSA. The CDR3 DNA reads TGTGCCAGCAGCTTAGCGGGACAGGGTATTTACGAGCAGTACTTC. It translates to CASSLAGQGIYEQYF.

This clonotype was counted at least ten times. The genes are TRBV6-5 and TRBJ2-1; 8 bases are a match to TRBD1. J lost 0 bases, V lost 7 bases, and 2 bases had no gene match. The CDR3 runs to 14 residues. CDR1 is MNHEY and CDR2 is SVGAGI in the germline V gene. The CDR3 coding sequence is TGTGCCAGCACTACAGGGGGCTCCTACAATGAGCAGTTCTTC. It translates to CASTTGGSYNEQFF.

In this sample, this clonotype turned up many times. This chain connects TRBV5-5 to TRBJ2-5, with no clear D. This CDR3 region has 13 residues. Trimming pared 2 bases from V and 4 bases from J, leaving 9 bases between. Germline CDR1 and CDR2: SGHKS and YYEKEE (reference sequence). CDR3 DNA sequence: TGTGCCAGCAGCTTACGGTTTGGAGAGACCCAGTACTTC. Translation gives CASSLRFGETQYF.